This record looks at one T cell receptor (beta chain) sequence and its context. What it recognizes is unknown. The CDR3 is 16 amino acids. With 5 bases removed from V and 2 bases from J, the gap between germline ends came to 18 bases. The V gene's germline CDR1 is LGHNA and CDR2 YNFKEQ. This specimen belongs to a study of cytomegalovirus exposure and HLA in healthy donors. A multiplex PCR was run with 60 Vbeta primers and 13 Jbeta primers. Some clones are missing from TCRdb's copy, which holds only in-frame ones; the method was immunoSEQ multiplex PCR. The specimen's table records about 82,000 clones. Study results and caveats: HLA alleles were associated with 16,000 or so TCR beta sequences in a later analysis at 0.05 false discovery rate. Relative to the roughly 690-donor mean, N-insertions were reportedly fewer in an Asian-associated ancestry cluster in a later analysis.

The source material was PBMCs. This chain joins TRBV4-2 and TRBJ1-2; D might be TRBD1 (6 bases). The receptor was isolated from a woman in her twenties or thirties in good health and CMV-seronegative. The CDR3 sequence is CASSVLGGGKNYGYTF. In DNA form, the CDR3 reads TGTGCCAGCAGCGTCCTAGGGGGGGGTAAAAACTATGGCTACACCTTC.